This entry concerns a single T cell receptor beta chain. Just one base apart from a much larger clone, this may be a read error. These data belong to a study of molecular identifiers for immune sequencing clone quantification. TCRdb re-derived calls from the PCR reads in MiXCR, one entry per CDR3 protein. The sample holds 550,000 to 750,000 distinct CDR3 sequences, less than 20% seen once. The TCR originated in a human donor in good health. Some libraries in this study had Jurkat cell RNA spiked in. Material for sequencing was naive CD8+ T cells from blood, with Jurkat cell RNA spiked in. Specified subset: FACS-sorted CD8+CD4-CCR7+CD45RA+ naive T cells.

The CDR3 sequence is CASSPLRGVTDTRYF. DNA of the CDR3: TGTGCCAGCAGCCCCCTCAGGGGAGTGACAGATACGCGGTATTTT. The J gene is TRBJ2-3, the V gene TRBV7-9; perhaps TRBD1 as D (6 bases). CDR1 and CDR2 (germline): SEHNR, FQNEAQ (reference sequence). The length of the CDR3 is 15 residues. Based on the CDR3 plus reference TRBV7-9 and TRBJ2-3, the full variable domain is DTGVSQNPRHKITKRGQNVTFRCDPISEHNRLYWYRQTLGQGPEFLTYFQNEAQLEKSRLLSDRFSAERPKGSFSTLEIQRTEQGDSAMYLCASSPLRGVTDTRYFGPGTRLTVL.